One T cell receptor (beta chain) is described in this entry. The data originate from a study of T-cell reconstitution after alpha-beta-depleted transplantation in children. Unique molecular identifiers were used to barcode this TCRbeta library. TCRdb re-analysed the PCR reads in MiXCR, keeping a single row per CDR3 protein. The table shows almost 400,000 distinct CDR3 sequences, with about a fifth occurring only once. V was shortened by 3 bases and J by 6 bases, with 18 bases between the two germline ends. The CDR3 runs to 15 residues. The germline V gene encodes CDR1 SGHTA and CDR2 FQGNSA. Sequences were derived from PBMCs from the stem cell graft donor, sampled from the stem cell graft. The V gene is TRBV7-2, the J gene TRBJ2-7, with D tentatively TRBD1 or TRBD2 (5 bases each). The TCR originated in a human donor who donated a stem cell graft to a child with acute myeloid leukemia. The CDR3 region is CASSLTGPGGPEQYF. DNA for the CDR3: TGTGCCAGCAGCTTGACGGGGCCGGGCGGGCCCGAGCAGTACTTC.